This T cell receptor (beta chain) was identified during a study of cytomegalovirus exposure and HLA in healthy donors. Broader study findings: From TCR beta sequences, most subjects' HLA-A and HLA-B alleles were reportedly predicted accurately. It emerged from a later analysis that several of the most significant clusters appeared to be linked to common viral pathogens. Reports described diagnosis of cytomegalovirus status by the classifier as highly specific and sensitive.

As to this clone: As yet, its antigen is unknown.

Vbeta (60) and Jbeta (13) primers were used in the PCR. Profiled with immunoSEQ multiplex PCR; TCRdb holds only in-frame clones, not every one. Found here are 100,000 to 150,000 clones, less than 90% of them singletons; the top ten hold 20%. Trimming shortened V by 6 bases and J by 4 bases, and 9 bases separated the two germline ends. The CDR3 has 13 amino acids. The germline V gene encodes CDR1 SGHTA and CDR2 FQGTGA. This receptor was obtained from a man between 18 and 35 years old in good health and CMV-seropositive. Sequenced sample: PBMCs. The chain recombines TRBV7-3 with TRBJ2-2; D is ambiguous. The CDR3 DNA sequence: TGTGCCAGCAGGCCACCGGGCACCGGGGAGCTGTTTTTT. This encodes CASRPPGTGELFF.